The TCR beta chain described here comes from a study of T cell responses to AZD1222 COVID-19 vaccine. Overall study: Pooling was applied to second doses at about 4 or about 12 weeks.

The data were produced by immunoSEQ multiplex PCR, yet TCRdb's version contains in-frame clones alone and is incomplete. Counted here are 90,000 to 150,000 clones, roughly 90% occurring once; the ten biggest clones make up about 4.5%. Trimming took 1 base from V and 6 from J; bases not matched to a gene: 2. The CDR3 sequence is 13 residues long. The germline V gene encodes CDR1 SGHAT and CDR2 FQNNGV. In the case of this clone: Its specificity is unknown.

Points from the study as a whole: Clonal diversity may have been underestimated in mostly white British donors. In all cases, repertoires were sampled only after the peak T cell response. Spike as a whole was targeted by vaccine-associated CD4 TCRs, dominant at 160-218 and 743-854.

The sequence was collected from an adult in good health. This chain uses TRBV11-2 with TRBJ1-2; 7 bases agree with TRBD1. Sequencing used peripheral blood, obtained on day 0 of AZD1222 vaccination. CDR3 residues: CASSLGTGDGYTF. DNA of the CDR3: TGTGCCAGCAGCTTAGGGACAGGTGATGGCTACACCTTC. The full variable domain, with the rest looked up from reference TRBV11-2 and TRBJ1-2, is EAGVAQSPRYKIIEKRQSVAFWCNPISGHATLYWYQQILGQGPKLLIQFQNNGVVDDSQLPKDRFSAERLKGVDSTLKIQPAKLEDSAVYLCASSLGTGDGYTFGSGTRLTVV.